This passage covers 18 T cell receptor beta chains from one sample sequenced in a study of blood T cell repertoires in COVID-19 (dated by TCRdb to between 2020 and 2021). Library prep was done by the immunoSEQ multiplex PCR assay. TCRdb provides this immuneACCESS table in a form limited to in-frame rearrangements. Some clones are lacking; in checked studies, under half of them reflect an unresolved V gene, and why the rest are absent is not known. The sample contains around 270,000 clones, roughly 91% of them found a single time. The ten largest clones capture more than 0.75% of the sample. The sample comprised peripheral blood. Receptors were obtained from a man aged 30 to 39 with acute or convalescent COVID-19.

The V and J genes are TRBV5-4 and TRBJ2-7; 9 bases are shared with TRBD2. V dropped 0 bases and J dropped 3; count of bases not matched to a gene: 4. This CDR3 has 15 amino acids. Germline CDR1 is SGHNT and CDR2 is YYREEE (reference sequence). CDR3 sequence reads: CASSLAGLASYEQYF. CDR3 nucleotide sequence: TGTGCCAGCAGCTTGGCAGGACTAGCGAGCTACGAGCAGTACTTC.

Concerning this clone itself: The junction shows a germline mismatch at one end, possibly a read error. The chain has TRBV4-1 and TRBJ1-5; TRBD1 aligns across 8 bases. The CDR3 sequence is 16 residues long. Germline V gene lookup returns CDR1 MGHRA and CDR2 YSYEKL. The CDR3 spells CARSQGGGQARKPQHF. The CDR3 region has the DNA TGCGCCCGCAGCCAAGGGGGGGGACAGGCCCGTAAGCCCCAGCATTTT.

The chain is built from TRBV6-1 and TRBJ2-7; a possible D gene is TRBD2 (5 bases). The CDR3 runs to 14 residues. CDR1 is MNHNS, CDR2 SASEGT, per germline. V lost 2 bases and J lost 5, with 13 bases in between. CDR3 nucleotide sequence: TGTGCCAGCAGTGAATTTGAGGGAGTCGACGAGCAGTACTTC. Translation gives CASSEFEGVDEQYF.

This clone was observed a few times. The V gene is TRBV4-2, the J gene TRBJ2-1; D is ambiguous. CDR3 length equals 12 residues. With 1 base removed from V and 8 bases from J, the gap between germline ends came to 6 bases. Germline loops: CDR1 LGHNA, CDR2 YNFKEQ. CDR3 sequence (DNA): TGTGCCAGCAGCCAAGTAGCCGATGAGCAGTTCTTC. This gives the protein CASSQVADEQFF.

The J gene is TRBJ2-1, the V gene TRBV10-1; 8 bases are shared with TRBD2. The germline gives CDR1 WNHNN, CDR2 SYGVQD (reference sequence). J gave up 5 bases and V 4 bases, and 13 bases lay outside the gene matches. The CDR3 contains 17 residues. The CDR3 spells CASSVSRGGGTNNEQFF. The DNA of the CDR3 is TGCGCCAGCAGTGTATCTCGGGGCGGGGGGACAAACAATGAGCAGTTCTTC.

This rearrangement joins TRBV2 to TRBJ1-6; D call uncertain. V was pared by 6 bases and J by 8 bases, with 11 bases between. This CDR3 contains 13 residues. CDR1 and CDR2 (germline): SNHLY, FYNNEI. The CDR3 DNA reads as TGTGCCAGCAGAGCAAGCGGCGATTCACCCCTCCACTTT. Translation gives CASRASGDSPLHF.

The chain has TRBV3-1 (or the pseudogene TRBV3-2) and TRBJ2-7; 10 bases are shared with TRBD1. V was clipped by 1 base and J by 6 bases; unmatched bases: 9. CDR3 length equals 16 residues. Per germline, CDR1 LGHDT and CDR2 YNNKEL (reference sequence). The CDR3 DNA reads as TGTGCCAGCAGCCAAGGCCGTGGGACAGGGGCTGTCGAGCAGTACTTC. Amino acids: CASSQGRGTGAVEQYF.

The rearrangement uses TRBV27 and TRBJ1-3, with D hard to call. Trimming took off 0 bases at V and 0 bases at J, with 6 bases between the two ends. The CDR3 runs to 15 residues. Per the germline V gene, CDR1 is MNHEY and CDR2 is SMNVEV (reference sequence). The CDR3 protein is CASSLSATSGNTIYF. CDR3 bases: TGTGCCAGCAGTTTATCGGCCACCTCTGGAAACACCATATATTTT.

The chain recombines TRBV10-3 with TRBJ1-2, with D perhaps TRBD1 (5 bases). Germline CDR1 reads ENHRY; CDR2 reads SYGVKD. Trimming pared 4 bases from V and 6 bases from J, leaving 15 bases between. The CDR3 is 14 residues long. CDR3 residues: CAISGGGGSHGYTF. CDR3 DNA: TGTGCCATCAGTGGTGGCGGGGGGTCCCATGGCTACACCTTC.

The chain has TRBV7-9 and TRBJ2-1, with TRBD2 matching over 11 bases. Looked up from germline, CDR1 is SEHNR and CDR2 is FQNEAQ (reference sequence). The CDR3 totals 14 residues. V was pared by 4 bases and J by 5 bases, with 1 base of the junction left unmatched. CDR3 loop: CASSSGLADNEQFF. The CDR3 DNA is TGTGCCAGCAGCTCGGGACTAGCGGACAATGAGCAGTTCTTC.

This clone was picked up a small number of times. V and J are TRBV4-1 and TRBJ2-3, with 7 nucleotides matching TRBD2. Losses at the gene ends were 0 bases for V and 4 bases for J; bases not matched to a gene: 7. CDR1 is MGHRA, CDR2 YSYEKL, per germline. The CDR3 runs 16 residues. The CDR3 nucleotides read TGCGCCAGCAGCCAAGATTACGGCGGGAGCGCAGATACGCAGTATTTT. It codes for CASSQDYGGSADTQYF.

This chain links TRBV5-6 with TRBJ2-1; 7 positions agree with TRBD2. CDR1 is SGHDT, CDR2 YYEEEE, per germline. With 5 bases clipped from V and 7 bases from J, the junction kept 15 bases outside the gene matches. The CDR3 sequence is 16 residues long. The CDR3 is CASRNRAGVEANEQFF. The CDR3 DNA is TGTGCCAGCAGAAACCGGGCGGGAGTAGAGGCAAATGAGCAGTTCTTC. The whole variable domain, remainder taken from reference TRBV5-6 and TRBJ2-1, is DAGVTQSPTHLIKTRGQQVTLRCSPKSGHDTVSWYQQALGQGPQFIFQYYEEEERQRGNFPDRFSGHQFPNYSSELNVNALLLGDSALYLCASRNRAGVEANEQFFGPGTRLTVL.

Only one count was recorded for this clone. The chain couples TRBV30 to TRBJ2-2; a weak D match, TRBD1 (5 bases). The CDR3 totals 14 residues. Germline V gene sequence: CDR1 GTSNPN, CDR2 SVGIG (reference sequence). The V end was cut by 0 bases, the J end by 7 bases, with 12 bases between. Here the CDR3 reads CAWSVSRAGGELFF. CDR3 bases: TGTGCCTGGAGTGTAAGCAGGGCTGGCGGGGAGCTGTTTTTT.

The rearrangement links TRBV5-1 to TRBJ1-1; no clear D gene. The CDR3 loop spans 12 amino acids. Looked up from germline, CDR1 is SGHRS and CDR2 is YFSETQ. V was clipped by 5 bases and J by 8 bases, with 13 bases between them. This CDR3 is CASSLNGLEAFF. The CDR3 nucleotides read TGCGCCAGCAGTCTGAACGGGTTGGAAGCTTTCTTT. The whole variable domain, filled in from reference TRBV5-1 and TRBJ1-1, reads KAGVTQTPRYLIKTRGQQVTLSCSPISGHRSVSWYQQTPGQGLQFLFEYFSETQRNKGNFPGRFSGRQFSNSRSEMNVSTLELGDSALYLCASSLNGLEAFFGQGTRLTVV.

V gene TRBV6-4 combines with J gene TRBJ1-2; possibly TRBD1 for D (5 bases). The CDR3 totals 15 residues. Germline V gene sequence: CDR1 MRHNA, CDR2 SNTAGT. Trimming cost V 6 bases and J 2 bases, with 16 bases left between them. As DNA, the CDR3 is TGTGCCAGCAGGGAAGGGCAGGGTGGAAACTATGGCTACACCTTC. It codes for CASREGQGGNYGYTF.

The chain is built from TRBV28 and TRBJ2-2; D is ambiguous. In germline, CDR1 is MDHEN, CDR2 SYDVKM. The germline V and J ends were trimmed by 1 base and 2 bases, with 14 bases remaining between them. The CDR3 consists of 17 residues. DNA for the CDR3: TGTGCCAGCAGTTTATTCCGAGGTTGGTCCAACACCGGGGAGCTGTTTTTT. Protein sequence: CASSLFRGWSNTGELFF.

V and J are TRBV5-1 and TRBJ1-4; D unresolved. The V gene's germline CDR1 is SGHRS and CDR2 YFSETQ. The CDR3 has 13 residues. Trimming took off 3 bases at V and 5 bases at J, with 8 bases between the two ends. CDR3 coding DNA: TGCGCCAGCAGCTCGTCAGTAAATGAAAAACTGTTTTTT. This encodes CASSSSVNEKLFF.

This rearrangement joins TRBV7-6 to TRBJ2-1; 9 bases line up with TRBD2. This CDR3 contains 15 residues. Germline V gene sequence: CDR1 SGHVS, CDR2 FNYEAQ. V trimming: 2 bases; J trimming: 8 bases; junction bases outside the gene matches: 7. CDR3 nucleotide sequence: TGTGCCAGCAGCTTAAGGCGGGGGGGCCGTGATGAGCAGTTCTTC. This encodes CASSLRRGGRDEQFF. Combining the CDR3 with reference TRBV7-6 and TRBJ2-1 gives the whole variable domain GAGVSQSPRYKVTKRGQDVALRCDPISGHVSLYWYRQALGQGPEFLTYFNYEAQQDKSGLPNDRFSAERPEGSISTLTIQRTEQRDSAMYRCASSLRRGGRDEQFFGPGTRLTVL.